This is a list of T cell receptor beta chains from one sample in a study of T cell repertoires in cytomegalovirus infection. TCRdb called the reads again in MiXCR, with one record for every CDR3 protein. Among 900,000 to 950,000 distinct CDR3 sequences listed, about 33% were seen once. Antigens of these TCRs are unknown. Sequenced material: cultured CD8+ T cells from PBMCs, taken from culture after CMV antigen stimulation. These receptor sequences come from a human donor in good health (CMV status not recorded). Some clones in this sample may be carry-over from other donors' samples. Each CDR3 is given with its conserved first and last residue. The order of the fields is J gene, clone size, V gene, D gene, CDR3 protein, CDR3 DNA. The D gene is left open where the match is weak. Not every row has a clone size; where given, it reads once, few, many or a size class.

j_gene: TRBJ2-5; abundance: .; v_gene: TRBV15; d_gene: TRBD1; CDR3aa: CATSPRTGEMETQYF; CDR3nt: TGTGCCACCAGCCCCCGGACAGGGGAGATGGAGACCCAGTACTTC
j_gene: TRBJ1-5; abundance: .; v_gene: TRBV19; d_gene: .; CDR3aa: CASSINSGINQPQHF; CDR3nt: TGTGCCAGTAGTATTAACTCAGGGATCAATCAGCCCCAGCATTTT
j_gene: TRBJ2-4; abundance: few; v_gene: TRBV24-1; d_gene: TRBD1; CDR3aa: CATSDLPRQGRIPVAKNIQYF; CDR3nt: TGTGCCACCAGTGATTTGCCTAGACAGGGGCGCATTCCGGTAGCCAAAAACATTCAGTACTTC
j_gene: TRBJ1-1; abundance: .; v_gene: TRBV6-1; d_gene: .; CDR3aa: CASSEAGVF; CDR3nt: TGTGCCAGCAGTGAAGCGGGAGTGTTT
j_gene: TRBJ2-5; abundance: .; v_gene: TRBV11-1; d_gene: .; CDR3aa: CASSPSSGPRRTQYF; CDR3nt: TGTGCCAGCAGCCCTTCATCGGGGCCCAGGAGGACCCAGTACTTC
j_gene: TRBJ1-5; abundance: .; v_gene: TRBV6-2/TRBV6-3; d_gene: .; CDR3aa: CASSYDDSLNQPQHF; CDR3nt: TGTGCCAGCAGTTACGATGACAGCCTCAATCAGCCCCAGCATTTT
j_gene: TRBJ2-1; abundance: few; v_gene: TRBV19; d_gene: TRBD2; CDR3aa: CASGASGRNEQFF; CDR3nt: TGTGCCAGTGGGGCTAGCGGGAGAAATGAGCAGTTCTTC
j_gene: TRBJ2-6; abundance: few; v_gene: TRBV5-1; d_gene: TRBD2; CDR3aa: CASSLVVGGAGANVLTF; CDR3nt: TGCGCCAGCAGCTTGGTTGTGGGAGGGGCTGGGGCCAACGTCCTGACTTTC
j_gene: TRBJ1-6; abundance: .; v_gene: TRBV7-2; d_gene: .; CDR3aa: CASSSLRGSPLHF; CDR3nt: TGTGCCAGCAGCTCCCTCCGGGGGTCCCCCCTCCACTTT
j_gene: TRBJ1-1; abundance: few; v_gene: TRBV6-1; d_gene: .; CDR3aa: CASSPQSEAFF; CDR3nt: TGTGCCAGCAGTCCACAATCTGAAGCTTTCTTT
j_gene: TRBJ1-1; abundance: .; v_gene: TRBV29-1; d_gene: .; CDR3aa: CSVATPIATEAFF; CDR3nt: TGCAGCGTTGCAACCCCCATCGCCACTGAAGCTTTCTTT
j_gene: TRBJ2-3; abundance: .; v_gene: TRBV11-3; d_gene: TRBD1; CDR3aa: CASSLPRGTGEVDTQYF; CDR3nt: TGTGCCAGCAGCTTACCCCGCGGGACAGGGGAAGTAGATACGCAGTATTTT
j_gene: TRBJ1-5; abundance: .; v_gene: TRBV6-6; d_gene: TRBD1; CDR3aa: CASSPPETGIQPQHF; CDR3nt: TGTGCCAGCAGTCCCCCAGAGACAGGGATTCAGCCCCAGCATTTT
j_gene: TRBJ1-1; abundance: .; v_gene: TRBV7-3; d_gene: .; CDR3aa: CAIVTEGEVEAFF; CDR3nt: TGTGCCATCGTAACGGAAGGAGAAGTTGAAGCTTTCTTT
j_gene: TRBJ2-1; abundance: .; v_gene: TRBV5-5; d_gene: TRBD1; CDR3aa: CASSWDRPDNEQFF; CDR3nt: TGTGCCAGCAGCTGGGACAGGCCAGACAATGAGCAGTTCTTC
j_gene: TRBJ2-1; abundance: .; v_gene: TRBV5-1; d_gene: TRBD2; CDR3aa: CASSTTSGGALSNEQFF; CDR3nt: TGCGCCAGCAGCACAACTAGCGGGGGGGCCTTATCCAATGAGCAGTTCTTC
j_gene: TRBJ2-5; abundance: .; v_gene: TRBV20-1; d_gene: .; CDR3aa: CSARRDWSYSEQETQYF; CDR3nt: TGCAGTGCTAGAAGAGACTGGAGCTACTCAGAGCAAGAGACCCAGTACTTC
j_gene: TRBJ2-3; abundance: few; v_gene: TRBV6-2/TRBV6-3; d_gene: TRBD2; CDR3aa: CASSWSSGGTDTQYF; CDR3nt: TGTGCCAGCAGTTGGTCCAGCGGGGGCACAGATACGCAGTATTTT
j_gene: TRBJ2-2; abundance: few; v_gene: TRBV7-9; d_gene: TRBD2; CDR3aa: CASSSTSGGPPNTGELFF; CDR3nt: TGTGCCAGCAGCTCGACTAGCGGGGGGCCGCCGAACACCGGGGAGCTGTTTTTT
j_gene: TRBJ2-2; abundance: many; v_gene: TRBV7-6; d_gene: TRBD1; CDR3aa: CASSFLGQANTGELFF; CDR3nt: TGTGCCAGCAGCTTTCTGGGACAGGCGAACACCGGGGAGCTGTTTTTT
j_gene: TRBJ2-5; abundance: few; v_gene: TRBV3-1; d_gene: .; CDR3aa: CASSQGGGSKETQYF; CDR3nt: TGTGCCAGCAGCCAAGGAGGGGGTAGTAAAGAGACCCAGTACTTC
j_gene: TRBJ2-1; abundance: .; v_gene: TRBV7-9; d_gene: TRBD2; CDR3aa: CASSKLAGSYNEQFF; CDR3nt: TGTGCCAGCAGCAAATTAGCGGGGTCCTACAATGAGCAGTTCTTC
j_gene: TRBJ2-6; abundance: once; v_gene: TRBV9; d_gene: .; CDR3aa: CASSVSGEGASGANVLTF; CDR3nt: TGTGCCAGTAGCGTCTCGGGGGAAGGGGCCTCTGGGGCCAACGTCCTGACTTTC
j_gene: TRBJ2-1; abundance: .; v_gene: TRBV19; d_gene: .; CDR3aa: CASSMLAAGGEQFF; CDR3nt: TGTGCCAGTAGTATGCTAGCGGCAGGGGGTGAGCAGTTCTTC
j_gene: TRBJ1-2; abundance: .; v_gene: TRBV14; d_gene: .; CDR3aa: CASSQDIGSNYGYTF; CDR3nt: TGTGCCAGCAGCCAAGATATCGGTTCTAACTATGGCTACACCTTC
j_gene: TRBJ2-1; abundance: once; v_gene: TRBV11-2; d_gene: .; CDR3aa: CASSFLPHEQFF; CDR3nt: TGTGCCAGCAGCTTTCTTCCCCATGAGCAGTTCTTC
j_gene: TRBJ1-6; abundance: few; v_gene: TRBV7-9; d_gene: .; CDR3aa: CASSWELGDSPLHF; CDR3nt: TGTGCCAGCAGCTGGGAGTTAGGAGATTCACCCCTCCACTTT
j_gene: TRBJ2-2; abundance: .; v_gene: TRBV15; d_gene: .; CDR3aa: CATSNVGSVPGELFF; CDR3nt: TGTGCCACCAGCAACGTCGGCAGTGTGCCCGGGGAGCTGTTTTTT
j_gene: TRBJ1-2; abundance: .; v_gene: TRBV5-1; d_gene: TRBD1; CDR3aa: CASSQEPTGPSNYGYTF; CDR3nt: TGCGCCAGCAGCCAAGAACCGACAGGGCCCTCTAACTATGGCTACACCTTC
j_gene: TRBJ2-5; abundance: .; v_gene: TRBV15; d_gene: TRBD1; CDR3aa: CATSRDDVGQGYF; CDR3nt: TGTGCCACCAGCAGAGATGACGTGGGACAGGGATACTTC
j_gene: TRBJ2-7; abundance: .; v_gene: TRBV4-1; d_gene: TRBD2; CDR3aa: CASSEITSGRYEQYF; CDR3nt: TGCGCCAGCAGTGAGATTACTAGCGGGCGTTACGAGCAGTACTTC
j_gene: TRBJ2-7; abundance: few; v_gene: TRBV12-3/TRBV12-4; d_gene: .; CDR3aa: CASSAWGEYEQYF; CDR3nt: TGTGCCAGCAGTGCCTGGGGGGAGTACGAGCAGTACTTC
j_gene: TRBJ2-3; abundance: many; v_gene: TRBV7-9; d_gene: TRBD2; CDR3aa: CASSLGGLAGVTDTQYF; CDR3nt: TGTGCCAGCAGCTTAGGCGGACTAGCGGGGGTCACAGATACGCAGTATTTT
j_gene: TRBJ2-5; abundance: .; v_gene: TRBV13; d_gene: TRBD1; CDR3aa: CASSLGQGSETQYF; CDR3nt: TGTGCCAGCAGCCTCGGACAGGGATCAGAGACCCAGTACTTC
j_gene: TRBJ1-3; abundance: few; v_gene: TRBV6-5; d_gene: .; CDR3aa: CASSYQGTGNTIYF; CDR3nt: TGTGCCAGCAGTTACCAGGGAACTGGAAACACCATATATTTT
j_gene: TRBJ1-2; abundance: few; v_gene: TRBV6-5; d_gene: .; CDR3aa: CASSYLGYYAPGDYGYTF; CDR3nt: TGTGCCAGCAGTTACCTGGGTTATTATGCACCAGGGGACTATGGCTACACCTTC
j_gene: TRBJ1-1; abundance: .; v_gene: TRBV24-1; d_gene: .; CDR3aa: CATSDRQGPAYNTEAFF; CDR3nt: TGTGCCACCAGTGATCGTCAGGGGCCTGCATACAACACTGAAGCTTTCTTT
j_gene: TRBJ2-7; abundance: few; v_gene: TRBV12-3/TRBV12-4; d_gene: .; CDR3aa: CASRLQSSYEQYF; CDR3nt: TGTGCCAGCAGACTACAGTCTTCCTACGAGCAGTACTTC
j_gene: TRBJ2-1; abundance: few; v_gene: TRBV6-5; d_gene: TRBD2; CDR3aa: CASSYFGGAGGNEQFF; CDR3nt: TGTGCCAGCAGTTACTTCGGGGGGGCCGGGGGCAATGAGCAGTTCTTC
j_gene: TRBJ2-1; abundance: .; v_gene: TRBV7-9; d_gene: TRBD2; CDR3aa: CASSSLAGDSYNEQFF; CDR3nt: TGTGCCAGCAGCTCGCTAGCGGGGGACTCCTACAATGAGCAGTTCTTC
j_gene: TRBJ1-4; abundance: .; v_gene: TRBV4-1; d_gene: .; CDR3aa: CASSLSGATTGTEYEKLFF; CDR3nt: TGCGCCAGCAGCCTTAGCGGTGCAACTACCGGGACCGAATATGAAAAACTGTTTTTT
j_gene: TRBJ2-7; abundance: few; v_gene: TRBV7-9; d_gene: .; CDR3aa: CASNPRGNEQYF; CDR3nt: TGTGCCAGCAACCCCAGGGGAAACGAGCAGTACTTC
j_gene: TRBJ1-3; abundance: .; v_gene: TRBV5-6; d_gene: .; CDR3aa: CASSLERLRNTIYF; CDR3nt: TGTGCCAGCAGCTTGGAAAGGCTTCGAAACACCATATATTTT
j_gene: TRBJ1-2; abundance: .; v_gene: TRBV7-2; d_gene: TRBD1; CDR3aa: CASSLSAGGLYGYTF; CDR3nt: TGTGCCAGCAGCTTATCGGCAGGGGGCCTCTATGGCTACACCTTC
j_gene: TRBJ2-1; abundance: few; v_gene: TRBV24-1; d_gene: TRBD2; CDR3aa: CATSDNGGGARNEQFF; CDR3nt: TGTGCCACCAGTGATAATGGCGGGGGGGCCCGTAATGAGCAGTTCTTC
j_gene: TRBJ2-2; abundance: many; v_gene: TRBV7-2; d_gene: .; CDR3aa: CASSRDLKGGRPAGELFF; CDR3nt: TGTGCCAGCAGCCGAGACTTGAAGGGGGGCCGCCCGGCCGGGGAGCTGTTTTTT
j_gene: TRBJ2-1; abundance: .; v_gene: TRBV6-1; d_gene: TRBD2; CDR3aa: CASSRGLAGLGEQFF; CDR3nt: TGTGCCAGCAGTAGGGGACTAGCGGGGTTGGGTGAGCAGTTCTTC
j_gene: TRBJ1-3; abundance: .; v_gene: TRBV6-1; d_gene: .; CDR3aa: CASSEAGSGNTIYF; CDR3nt: TGTGCCAGCAGTGAAGCCGGTTCAGGAAACACCATATATTTT
j_gene: TRBJ2-1; abundance: .; v_gene: TRBV4-3; d_gene: TRBD2; CDR3aa: CASSQDQRGGSYNEQFF; CDR3nt: TGCGCCAGCAGCCAAGACCAGCGGGGGGGCTCCTACAATGAGCAGTTCTTC
j_gene: TRBJ2-5; abundance: .; v_gene: TRBV10-3; d_gene: TRBD2; CDR3aa: CAISGRLAGDQETQYF; CDR3nt: TGTGCCATCAGTGGAAGACTAGCGGGGGATCAAGAGACCCAGTACTTC
j_gene: TRBJ2-5; abundance: .; v_gene: TRBV4-3; d_gene: .; CDR3aa: CASSQDYLIPRARREETQYF; CDR3nt: TGCGCCAGCAGCCAAGATTATCTGATTCCCCGGGCCAGGCGAGAAGAGACCCAGTACTTC
j_gene: TRBJ2-5; abundance: few; v_gene: TRBV14; d_gene: .; CDR3aa: CASSQTDYQIEETQYF; CDR3nt: TGTGCCAGCAGCCAGACAGACTACCAGATCGAGGAGACCCAGTACTTC
j_gene: TRBJ1-2; abundance: .; v_gene: TRBV6-6; d_gene: TRBD1; CDR3aa: CASSTGDFYGYTF; CDR3nt: TGTGCCAGCAGTACAGGGGATTTCTATGGCTACACCTTC